This T cell receptor (beta chain) was sequenced in a study of preoperative IRX-2 immunotherapy in early breast cancer. Treatment of the sample: preoperative locoregional IRX-2 cytokine immunotherapy. Patients received preoperative, locoregional IRX-2 cytokine immunotherapy in a phase Ib study. CDR1 and CDR2 from the germline V gene are LGHNT and FRNRAP. The CDR3 length is 12 residues. The V end lost 3 bases, the J end lost 1 base, and 1 base lay between the germline ends. The repertoire was sequenced with immunoSEQ multiplex PCR; TCRdb's copy has only in-frame clones and lacks some. The data hold approximately 31,000 clones, with just under 90% observed a single time.

The receptor was derived from a human donor with breast cancer. The gene calls are TRBV12-5 and TRBJ1-5; D unclear. Source: tumor tissue, taken after IRX-2 immunotherapy. The CDR3 loop reads CASGFSNQPQHF. CDR3 sequence (DNA): TGTGCTAGTGGTTTCAGCAATCAGCCCCAGCATTTT.